This TCR beta chain was sequenced for a study of human T cells and chemical hapten exposure (dated by TCRdb to about 2021). Regarding the study in general: For sensitization, 2% DPC in acetone was applied to an approximately 2 cm by approximately 2 cm area of upper inner arm skin. In alopecia patients, the study followed how the peripheral blood TCR repertoire changed in vivo over primary and secondary sensitization to diphenylcyclopropenone (DPC), a hapten. Alopecia areata with under or over 50% scalp involvement, alopecia totalis and alopecia universalis were represented in the patient cohort, which was mostly female. Patch testing was performed on the upper back with Finn chambers containing 0.01% DPC, and the patch tests were scored after 6 days according to International Contact Dermatitis Research Group standards. Blood samples were taken from patients before sensitization (week 0) and then at 2, 6 and about 24 weeks after DPC sensitization. The libraries were sequenced as a pool, and the TCR yield per sample differed mostly because of small variations in library volumes within the pool. Blood for TCR sequencing was provided by twenty-nine alopecia patients at one to four time points (pre-sensitization, 2, 6 and 24 weeks). Throughout the approximately 25-week study period, patients were also given weekly therapeutic DPC doses on the scalp.

Paper-wide results and their limitations: Repeated subsampling changed both the strength of the expansion versus patch-test correlation and the threshold at which the correlation became significant. DPC sensitization did not change the number of TCRs with a frequency above 1 in 1000, and there was no evidence of changes in global repertoire structure. Because every patient had alopecia, a presumed autoimmune disease, the patients' immune response might differ from that of healthy individuals. Patch test score correlated positively with the number of PT1 expanded TCRs, reaching significance at thresholds 8, 16 and 32 but not at 4. Significantly more large CDR3 similarity clusters were formed by expanded TCRs than by pre-sensitization or healthy control sets, consistent with antigen-driven responses.

The library was produced with RACE. Instrument used: NextSeq 500. During library preparation, unique molecular identifiers were attached to individual cDNA molecules so that TCRs could be counted quantitatively and reproducibly. Both TCR alpha and TCR beta chains were sequenced from each blood RNA sample. Concerning the study's data processing: The median number of TCRs per sample was 95,638, ranging from about 20,000 to 750,000. V, J and CDR3 annotation of the TCR reads was carried out using the Decombinator software suite. For PS versus PT1 abundance plots, all samples were subsampled to the same number of TCRs (28,000). TCRs were defined as expanded if absent before sensitization and observed at least eight times at the 2-week time point. Starting from the raw public reads, TCRdb applied fastp trimming at Q25, assembled clones with MiXCR and retained in-frame beta chains. Each CDR3 protein appears once, grouped with its most common genes and DNA. TCRdb's processing, not the authors' own work, is the source of the V and J calls. The sample records nearly 350,000 distinct CDR3 sequences, roughly 6.9% of which are singletons. About 8% of the sample lies in the top ten.

To note about this clonotype: Its antigen has not been determined. No base-level quality is on record; no much larger clone is a single base apart.

The time point label for this specimen denotes: patch test 1, 2 weeks after DPC sensitization. The treatment or condition label, read with the paper, signifies: therapeutic diphenylcyclopropenone sensitization with weekly scalp DPC. Blood at each patch-test visit was drawn before the patch test was applied. Patients were considered eligible if aged 18 to 70, diagnosed with alopecia and deemed suitable for DPC therapy, and patients were excluded if pregnant. Total RNA was extracted from unfractionated whole blood that had been collected in Tempus Blood RNA tubes. The receptor's source is a woman aged 18-29 years with alopecia areata. Some clones in this sample may be carry-over from other donors' samples. Sequencing used whole blood, obtained in connection with sensitization to the hapten diphenylcyclopropenone (DPC).

CDR3 protein: CSVAPWNTEAFF. The DNA sequence is as follows: TGCAGCGTTGCACCCTGGAACACTGAAGCTTTCTTT. The chain is made from TRBV29-1 and TRBJ1-1; the D gene identity is not certain. V gives up 4 bases and J gives up 1 base, and the segment between their germline ends measures 7 bases. CDR1 and CDR2 are drawn from the germline V gene: SQVTM, ANQGSEA. Taken from cysteine to phenylalanine, the CDR3 has 12 residues. Solely the CDR3 DNA is kept, with 36 bases framed from the first base.